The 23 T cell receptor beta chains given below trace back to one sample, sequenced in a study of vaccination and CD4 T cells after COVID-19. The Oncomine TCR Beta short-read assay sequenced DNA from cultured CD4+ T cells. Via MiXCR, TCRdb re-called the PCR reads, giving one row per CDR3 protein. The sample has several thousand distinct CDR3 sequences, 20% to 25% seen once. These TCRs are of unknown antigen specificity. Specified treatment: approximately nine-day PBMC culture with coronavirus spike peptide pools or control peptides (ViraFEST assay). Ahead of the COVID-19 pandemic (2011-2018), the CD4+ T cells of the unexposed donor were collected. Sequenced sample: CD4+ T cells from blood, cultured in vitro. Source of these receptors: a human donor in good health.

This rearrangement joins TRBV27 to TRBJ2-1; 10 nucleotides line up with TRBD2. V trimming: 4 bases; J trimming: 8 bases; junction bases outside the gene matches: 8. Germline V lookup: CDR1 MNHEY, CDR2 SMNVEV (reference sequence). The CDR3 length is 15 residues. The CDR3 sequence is CASSYSGGYGDEQFF. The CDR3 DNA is TGTGCCAGCAGTTATAGCGGGGGGTATGGAGATGAGCAGTTCTTC.

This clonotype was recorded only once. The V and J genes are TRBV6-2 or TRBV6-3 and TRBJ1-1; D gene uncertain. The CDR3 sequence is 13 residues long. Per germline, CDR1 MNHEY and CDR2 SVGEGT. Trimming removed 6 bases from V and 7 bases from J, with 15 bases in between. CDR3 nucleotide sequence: TGTGCCAGCAGCCCGACACTTAGTTTTGAAGCTTTCTTT. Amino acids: CASSPTLSFEAFF.

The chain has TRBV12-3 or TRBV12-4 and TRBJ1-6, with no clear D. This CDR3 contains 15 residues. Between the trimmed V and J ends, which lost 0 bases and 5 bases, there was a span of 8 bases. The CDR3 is CASSLARLNNSPLHF. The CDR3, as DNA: TGTGCCAGCAGTTTAGCAAGACTAAATAATTCACCCCTCCACTTT.

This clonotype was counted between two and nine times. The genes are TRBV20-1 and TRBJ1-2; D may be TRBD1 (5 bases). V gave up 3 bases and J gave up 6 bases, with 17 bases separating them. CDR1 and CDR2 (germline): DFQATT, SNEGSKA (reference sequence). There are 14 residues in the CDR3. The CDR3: CSASLGPGLDGYTF. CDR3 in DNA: TGCAGTGCTAGCTTGGGGCCGGGGTTGGATGGCTACACCTTC.

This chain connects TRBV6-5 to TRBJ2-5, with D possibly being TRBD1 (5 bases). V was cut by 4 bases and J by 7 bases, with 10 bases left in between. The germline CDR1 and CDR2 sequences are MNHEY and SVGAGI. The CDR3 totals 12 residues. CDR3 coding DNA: TGTGCCAGCAGTTCAGGGATGGGGACCCAGTACTTC. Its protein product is CASSSGMGTQYF.

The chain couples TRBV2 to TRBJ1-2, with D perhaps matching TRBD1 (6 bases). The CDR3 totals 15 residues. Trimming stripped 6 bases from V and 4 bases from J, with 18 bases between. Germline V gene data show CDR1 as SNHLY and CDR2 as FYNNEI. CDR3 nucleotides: TGTGCCAGCAGGGGGGGGCAGGGTGAGACCTATGGCTACACCTTC. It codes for CASRGGQGETYGYTF.

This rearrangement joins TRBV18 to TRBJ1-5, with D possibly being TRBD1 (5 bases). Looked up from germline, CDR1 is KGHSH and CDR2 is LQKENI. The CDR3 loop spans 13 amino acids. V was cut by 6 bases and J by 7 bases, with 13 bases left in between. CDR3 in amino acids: CASSPLGEQPQHF. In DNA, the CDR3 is TGTGCCAGCTCGCCCTTGGGGGAGCAGCCCCAGCATTTT.

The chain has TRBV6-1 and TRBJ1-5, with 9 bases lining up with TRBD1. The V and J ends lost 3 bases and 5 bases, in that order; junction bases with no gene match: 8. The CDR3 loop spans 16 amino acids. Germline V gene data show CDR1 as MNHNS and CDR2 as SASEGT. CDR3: CASSDWPGQGYQPQHF. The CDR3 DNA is TGTGCCAGCAGTGATTGGCCGGGACAGGGTTATCAGCCCCAGCATTTT.

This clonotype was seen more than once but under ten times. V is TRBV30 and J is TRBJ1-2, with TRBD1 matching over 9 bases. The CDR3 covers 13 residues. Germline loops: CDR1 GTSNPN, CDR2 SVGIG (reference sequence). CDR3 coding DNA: TGTGCAGTTAGCGGGACAGGGATTAATGGCTACACCTTC. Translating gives CAVSGTGINGYTF. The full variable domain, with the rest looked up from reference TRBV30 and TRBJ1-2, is SQTIHQWPATLVQPVGSPLSLECTVEGTSNPNLYWYRQAAGRGLQLLFYSVGIGQISSEVPQNLSASRPQDRQFILSSKKLLLSDSGFYLCAVSGTGINGYTFGSGTRLTVV.

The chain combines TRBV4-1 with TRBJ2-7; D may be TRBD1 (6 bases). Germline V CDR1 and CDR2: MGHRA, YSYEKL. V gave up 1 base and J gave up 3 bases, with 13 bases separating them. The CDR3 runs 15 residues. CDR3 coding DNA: TGCGCCAGCAGCCAAGGACTAACGACAGGCTACGAGCAGTACTTC. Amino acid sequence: CASSQGLTTGYEQYF.

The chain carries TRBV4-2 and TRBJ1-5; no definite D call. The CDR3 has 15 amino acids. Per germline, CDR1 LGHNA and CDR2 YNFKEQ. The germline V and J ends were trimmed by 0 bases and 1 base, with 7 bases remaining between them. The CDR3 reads CASSQDPRSNQPQHF. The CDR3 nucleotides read TGTGCCAGCAGCCAAGATCCACGGAGCAATCAGCCCCAGCATTTT.

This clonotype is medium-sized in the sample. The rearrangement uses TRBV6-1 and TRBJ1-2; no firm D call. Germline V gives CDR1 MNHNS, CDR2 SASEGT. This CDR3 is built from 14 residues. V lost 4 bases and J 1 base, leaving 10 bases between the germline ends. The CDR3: CASSVQISNYGYTF. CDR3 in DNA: TGTGCCAGCAGTGTTCAGATAAGTAACTATGGCTACACCTTC.

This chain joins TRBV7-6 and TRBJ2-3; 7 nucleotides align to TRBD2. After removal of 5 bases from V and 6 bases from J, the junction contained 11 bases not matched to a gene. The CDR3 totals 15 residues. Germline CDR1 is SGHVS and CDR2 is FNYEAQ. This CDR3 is CASSQRRGGGDTQYF. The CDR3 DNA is TGTGCCAGCAGCCAACGGCGGGGCGGGGGTGATACGCAGTATTTT.

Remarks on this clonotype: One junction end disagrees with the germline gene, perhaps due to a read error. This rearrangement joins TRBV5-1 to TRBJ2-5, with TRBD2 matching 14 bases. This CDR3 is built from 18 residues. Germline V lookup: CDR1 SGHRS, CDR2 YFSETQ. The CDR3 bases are TGCACCAGCAGCTTGGTTCGGACTAGCGGGGGGAACCAAGAGACCCAGTACTTC. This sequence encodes CTSSLVRTSGGNQETQYF.

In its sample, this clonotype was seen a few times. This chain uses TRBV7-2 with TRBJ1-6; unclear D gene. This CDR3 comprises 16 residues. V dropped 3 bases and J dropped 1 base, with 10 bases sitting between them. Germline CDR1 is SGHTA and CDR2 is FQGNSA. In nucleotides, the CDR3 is TGTGCCAGCAGCTTTTACGCCAGTTCCTATAATTCACCCCTCCACTTT. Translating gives CASSFYASSYNSPLHF.

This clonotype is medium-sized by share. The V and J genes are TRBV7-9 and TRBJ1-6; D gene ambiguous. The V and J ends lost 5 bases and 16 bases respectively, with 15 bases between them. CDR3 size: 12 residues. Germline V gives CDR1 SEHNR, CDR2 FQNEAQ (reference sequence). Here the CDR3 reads CASSIQNTVLHF. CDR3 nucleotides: TGTGCCAGCAGCATCCAGAACACAGTTCTCCACTTT.

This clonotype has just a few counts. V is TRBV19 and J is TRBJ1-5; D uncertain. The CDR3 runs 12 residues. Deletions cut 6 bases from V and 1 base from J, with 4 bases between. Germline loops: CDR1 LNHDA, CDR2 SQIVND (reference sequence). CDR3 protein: CASRRSNQPQHF. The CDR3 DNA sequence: TGTGCCAGTAGGAGGAGCAATCAGCCCCAGCATTTT. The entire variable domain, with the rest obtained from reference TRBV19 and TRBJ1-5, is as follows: DGGITQSPKYLFRKEGQNVTLSCEQNLNHDAMYWYRQDPGQGLRLIYYSQIVNDFQKGDIAEGYSVSREKKESFPLTVTSAQKNPTAFYLCASRRSNQPQHFGDGTRLSIL.

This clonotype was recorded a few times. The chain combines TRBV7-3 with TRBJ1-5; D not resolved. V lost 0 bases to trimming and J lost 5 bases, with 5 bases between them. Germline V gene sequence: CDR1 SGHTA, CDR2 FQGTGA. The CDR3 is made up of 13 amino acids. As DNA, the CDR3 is TGTGCCAGCAGCTTAACGTTAGATCAGCCCCAGCATTTT. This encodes CASSLTLDQPQHF.

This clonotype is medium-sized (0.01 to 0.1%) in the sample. DNA for the CDR3: TGTGCCAGCAGATCCGAGAGGAGTCAGCCCCAGCATTTT. Translated: CASRSERSQPQHF. V gene TRBV6-1 combines with J gene TRBJ1-5; D gene unclear. Germline CDR1 and CDR2: MNHNS and SASEGT. V was clipped by 6 bases and J by 6 bases, with 12 bases between them. This CDR3 is built from 13 residues.

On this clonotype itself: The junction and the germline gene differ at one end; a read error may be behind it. CDR3 region: CASSLGPWGVDGYTF. DNA for the CDR3: TGTGCCAGCAGTTTAGGCCCCTGGGGGGTCGATGGCTACACCTTC. The genes are TRBV7-9 and TRBJ1-2; D is perhaps TRBD1 (5 bases). This CDR3 is 15 amino acids long. Germline V gene sequence: CDR1 SEHNR, CDR2 FQNEAQ (reference sequence). Based on the CDR3 plus reference TRBV7-9 and TRBJ1-2, the full variable domain is DTGVSQNPRHKITKRGQNVTFRCDPISEHNRLYWYRQTLGQGPEFLTYFQNEAQLEKSRLLSDRFSAERPKGSFSTLEIQRTEQGDSAMYLCASSLGPWGVDGYTFGSGTRLTVV.

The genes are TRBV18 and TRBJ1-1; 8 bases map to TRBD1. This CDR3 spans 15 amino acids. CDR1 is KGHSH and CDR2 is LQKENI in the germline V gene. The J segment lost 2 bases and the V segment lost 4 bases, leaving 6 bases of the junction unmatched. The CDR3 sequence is CASSQDRAKNTEAFF. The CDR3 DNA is TGTGCCAGCTCACAGGACAGGGCAAAAAACACTGAAGCTTTCTTT.

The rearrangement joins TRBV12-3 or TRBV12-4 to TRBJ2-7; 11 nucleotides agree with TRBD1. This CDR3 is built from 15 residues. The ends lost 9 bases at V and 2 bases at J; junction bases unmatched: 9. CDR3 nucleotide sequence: TGTGCCAGTACATTGGGACAGGGGGGCCCCTACGAGCAGTACTTC. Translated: CASTLGQGGPYEQYF.

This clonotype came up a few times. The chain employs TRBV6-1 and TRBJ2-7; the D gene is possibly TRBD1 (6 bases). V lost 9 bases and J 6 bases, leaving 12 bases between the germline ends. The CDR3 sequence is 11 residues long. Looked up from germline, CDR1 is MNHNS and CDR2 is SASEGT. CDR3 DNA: TGTGCCAGTAGCCAAGGGGGCGAGCAGTACTTC. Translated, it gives CASSQGGEQYF.